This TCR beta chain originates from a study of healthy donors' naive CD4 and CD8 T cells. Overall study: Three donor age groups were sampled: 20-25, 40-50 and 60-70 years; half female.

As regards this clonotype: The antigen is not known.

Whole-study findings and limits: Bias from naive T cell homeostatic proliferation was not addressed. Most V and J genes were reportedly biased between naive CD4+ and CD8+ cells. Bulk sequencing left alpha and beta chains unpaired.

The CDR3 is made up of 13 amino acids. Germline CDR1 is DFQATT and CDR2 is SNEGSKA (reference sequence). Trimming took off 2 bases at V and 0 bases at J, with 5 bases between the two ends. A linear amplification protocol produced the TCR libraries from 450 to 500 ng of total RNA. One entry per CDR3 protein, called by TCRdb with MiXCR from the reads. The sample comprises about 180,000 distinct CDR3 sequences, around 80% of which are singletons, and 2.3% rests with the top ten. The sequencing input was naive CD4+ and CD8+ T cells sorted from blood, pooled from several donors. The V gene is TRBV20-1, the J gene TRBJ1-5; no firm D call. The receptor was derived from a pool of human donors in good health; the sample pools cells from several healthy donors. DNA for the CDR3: TGCAGTGCTAGACCAGATAGCAATCAGCCCCAGCATTTT. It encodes CSARPDSNQPQHF.